The next 17 T cell receptor beta chains were all read from a single sample in a study of identical twins. MiXCR, applied by TCRdb to the 5' RACE reads, yields one record per CDR3 protein. The sample has a few hundred thousand distinct CDR3 sequences, about 18% seen once. The sequenced sample was naive T cells sorted from blood. Every receptor here comes from a man in his fifties in good health.

This clonotype has just a few counts. The chain couples TRBV10-3 to TRBJ1-2; D is unclear. The CDR3 extends over 13 amino acids. V was clipped by 4 bases and J by 11 bases, with 17 bases between them. Germline V gene lookup returns CDR1 ENHRY and CDR2 SYGVKD. Written as DNA, the CDR3 is TGTGCCATCAGTGTATCGGCGAAAACCGGGTACACCTTC. Protein product: CAISVSAKTGYTF.

This clonotype occurred a few times. The V and J genes are TRBV29-1 and TRBJ2-7; TRBD1 might be the D (6 bases). From germline, CDR1 is SQVTM and CDR2 ANQGSEA. The germline V and J ends were trimmed by 6 bases and 4 bases, with 22 bases remaining between them. The CDR3 consists of 15 residues. As DNA, the CDR3 is TGCAGCGTCAGCACTTCACAGGGTTGGTGGTACGAGCAGTACTTC. Translation gives CSVSTSQGWWYEQYF.

This clonotype has more than one count but fewer than ten. The rearrangement joins TRBV24-1 to TRBJ2-5; tentatively, D is TRBD1 (5 bases). Trimming stripped 7 bases from V and 0 bases from J, with 11 bases between. From germline, CDR1 is KGHDR and CDR2 SFDVKD. This CDR3 contains 14 residues. DNA of the CDR3: TGTGCCACCAGAAGAAAGGGGTACCAAGAGACCCAGTACTTC. It is translated as CATRRKGYQETQYF.

CDR3 bases: TGTGCCAGCAGTGAAGCAGAGACGGTAGGCTCCTACGAGCAGTACTTC. This sequence encodes CASSEAETVGSYEQYF. The chain links TRBV6-1 to TRBJ2-7; D uncertain. The V and J ends lost 0 bases and 0 bases respectively, with 12 bases between them. CDR1 and CDR2 from the germline V gene are MNHNS and SASEGT. This CDR3 spans 16 amino acids.

The gene calls are TRBV7-9 and TRBJ2-3; tentative D call: TRBD2 (6 bases). This CDR3 has 16 amino acids. Trimming removed 5 bases from V and 0 bases from J, with 15 bases in between. Germline V gives CDR1 SEHNR, CDR2 FQNEAQ (reference sequence). The CDR3 sequence: CASSPGLFRSTDTQYF. CDR3 coding DNA: TGTGCCAGCAGCCCCGGACTATTCCGGAGCACAGATACGCAGTATTTT.

Ten or more counts support this clonotype. The chain has TRBV24-1 and TRBJ2-3, with a tentative D call TRBD1 (5 bases). The CDR3 consists of 15 residues. The V gene lost 5 bases and the J gene lost 2 bases, with 13 bases spanning the gap. CDR1 and CDR2 (germline): KGHDR, SFDVKD. CDR3 DNA sequence: TGTGCCACCAGTGGCAGGGCCCCGAACACAGATACGCAGTATTTT. It codes for CATSGRAPNTDTQYF.

This clonotype was counted between two and nine times. V and J are TRBV7-9 and TRBJ1-3; perhaps TRBD1 as D (5 bases). There are 14 residues in the CDR3. CDR1 and CDR2 (germline): SEHNR, FQNEAQ (reference sequence). Trimming removed 2 bases at V and 4 bases at J, with 9 bases between. The CDR3 loop is CASSLTGQGNTIYF. In DNA, the CDR3 is TGTGCCAGCAGCTTAACTGGACAAGGAAACACCATATATTTT.

This clonotype was recorded many times. The genes are TRBV5-1 and TRBJ2-5; TRBD1 is a possible D gene (5 bases). Germline V gives CDR1 SGHRS, CDR2 YFSETQ. The CDR3 covers 14 residues. Between the trimmed V and J ends, which lost 0 bases and 5 bases, there was a span of 11 bases. CDR3: CASSLAGRVETQYF. CDR3 bases: TGCGCCAGCAGCTTGGCCGGCAGGGTTGAGACCCAGTACTTC.

The V and J genes are TRBV28 and TRBJ2-1; 12 positions match TRBD2. V shed 11 bases, J shed 1 base, and the junction held 9 bases outside the gene matches. The CDR3 contains 16 residues. The germline V gene encodes CDR1 MDHEN and CDR2 SYDVKM. The CDR3, as DNA: TGTGCCGGAGCTAGCGGGGGGGCTAAATCCTACAATGAGCAGTTCTTC. Translating it yields CAGASGGAKSYNEQFF. The full variable domain, with the rest looked up from reference TRBV28 and TRBJ2-1, is DVKVTQSSRYLVKRTGEKVFLECVQDMDHENMFWYRQDPGLGLRLIYFSYDVKMKEKGDIPEGYSVSREKKERFSLILESASTNQTSMYLCAGASGGAKSYNEQFFGPGTRLTVL.

This clonotype was counted a few times. This chain links TRBV20-1 with TRBJ2-5; the match to TRBD2 covers 10 bases. CDR1 is DFQATT, CDR2 SNEGSKA, per germline (reference sequence). The CDR3 loop spans 17 amino acids. J lost 7 bases, V lost 8 bases, and 22 bases had no gene match. CDR3 loop: CSQAGIAGGIHDGTQYF. The CDR3, as DNA: TGCAGTCAAGCTGGGATAGCGGGAGGTATACACGACGGGACCCAGTACTTC.

This clonotype was counted many times. This chain connects TRBV4-2 to TRBJ2-1; 14 nucleotides match TRBD2. With V trimmed by 6 bases and J by 4 bases, 14 bases remained unmatched. The CDR3 runs to 19 residues. CDR1 LGHNA and CDR2 YNFKEQ come from the germline V gene. In nucleotides, the CDR3 is TGTGCCAGCAGTCAGAGGACTAGCGGGGGGTCCCGACGATACAATGAGCAGTTCTTC. Translating it yields CASSQRTSGGSRRYNEQFF.

This clonotype was counted only a few times. The rearrangement links TRBV30 to TRBJ2-2; no clear D gene. This CDR3 is 12 amino acids long. Trimming left V 3 bases short and J 6 bases short, with 8 bases between. CDR1 and CDR2 (germline): GTSNPN, SVGIG (reference sequence). The CDR3: CAWRWGSGELFF. CDR3 nucleotides: TGTGCCTGGAGGTGGGGTTCCGGGGAGCTGTTTTTT. Using reference TRBV30 and TRBJ2-2 for the parts outside the CDR3, the full variable domain is SQTIHQWPATLVQPVGSPLSLECTVEGTSNPNLYWYRQAAGRGLQLLFYSVGIGQISSEVPQNLSASRPQDRQFILSSKKLLLSDSGFYLCAWRWGSGELFFGEGSRLTVL.

This clonotype was counted once. The chain is built from TRBV29-1 and TRBJ2-1; 9 nucleotides agree with TRBD2. This CDR3 is built from 16 residues. V trimming: 1 base; J trimming: 1 base; junction bases outside the gene matches: 5. Germline CDR1 is SQVTM and CDR2 is ANQGSEA. The DNA of the CDR3 is TGCAGCGTTGAAGGAAGCCTAGCGGGGTCCTACAATGAGCAGTTCTTC. It specifies CSVEGSLAGSYNEQFF.

This clonotype was picked up many times. The chain has TRBV7-9 and TRBJ1-2; TRBD1 matches 8 bases. The junction had 5 bases not matched to a gene; V was cut back by 5 bases and J by 3 bases. The CDR3 consists of 14 residues. Germline loops: CDR1 SEHNR, CDR2 FQNEAQ (reference sequence). As DNA, the CDR3 is TGTGCCAGCAGCGTTGGACAGGGTGACTATGGCTACACCTTC. Protein: CASSVGQGDYGYTF.

The rearrangement links TRBV5-6 to TRBJ1-1, with 7 bases aligning to TRBD1. V dropped 5 bases and J dropped 1; count of bases not matched to a gene: 5. This CDR3 is built from 14 residues. Germline V gene sequence: CDR1 SGHDT, CDR2 YYEEEE. The CDR3 region is CASSRDSQNTEAFF. The CDR3 coding sequence is TGTGCCAGCAGTAGGGACAGCCAGAACACTGAAGCTTTCTTT. Filled out from reference TRBV5-6 and TRBJ1-1, the complete variable domain reads DAGVTQSPTHLIKTRGQQVTLRCSPKSGHDTVSWYQQALGQGPQFIFQYYEEEERQRGNFPDRFSGHQFPNYSSELNVNALLLGDSALYLCASSRDSQNTEAFFGQGTRLTVV.

This clonotype was recorded a few times. The V call is TRBV12-3 or TRBV12-4, the J call TRBJ2-2, with 9 bases fitting TRBD1. The CDR3 sequence is 16 residues long. The V and J ends lost 5 bases and 5 bases, in that order; junction bases with no gene match: 9. CDR3 sequence (DNA): TGTGCCAGCAGTCGATCCGACAGGGGGAATACCGGGGAGCTGTTTTTT. Protein: CASSRSDRGNTGELFF.

This clonotype came up many times. CDR3 protein: CAISESAASGQIFEALQFF. CDR3 bases: TGTGCCATCAGTGAGTCAGCAGCTAGCGGACAAATTTTCGAGGCCCTCCAGTTCTTC. This rearrangement joins TRBV10-3 to TRBJ2-1, with 7 bases identical to TRBD2. V was pared by 0 bases and J by 13 bases, with 24 bases of the junction left unmatched. Germline CDR1 reads ENHRY; CDR2 reads SYGVKD. The CDR3 has 19 residues.